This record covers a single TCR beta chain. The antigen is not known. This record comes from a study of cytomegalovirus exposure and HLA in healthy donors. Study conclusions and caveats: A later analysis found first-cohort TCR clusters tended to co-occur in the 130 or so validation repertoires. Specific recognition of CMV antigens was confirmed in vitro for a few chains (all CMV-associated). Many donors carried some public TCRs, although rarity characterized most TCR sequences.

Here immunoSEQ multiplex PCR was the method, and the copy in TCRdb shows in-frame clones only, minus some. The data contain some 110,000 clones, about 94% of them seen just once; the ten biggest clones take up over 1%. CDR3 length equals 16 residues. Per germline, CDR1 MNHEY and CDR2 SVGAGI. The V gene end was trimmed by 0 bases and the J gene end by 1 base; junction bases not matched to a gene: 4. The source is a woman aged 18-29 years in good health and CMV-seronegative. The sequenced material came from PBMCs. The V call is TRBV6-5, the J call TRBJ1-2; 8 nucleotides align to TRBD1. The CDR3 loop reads CASSYSITGGNYGYTF. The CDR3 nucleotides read TGTGCCAGCAGTTACTCGATTACAGGGGGTAACTATGGCTACACCTTC.